What follows are 22 T cell receptor beta chains derived from one specimen sequenced in a study of T cells in Graves' hyperthyroidism and ophthalmopathy. It was RNA transcripts that yielded the amplified TCR beta CDR3 regions. The TCR CDR3 was amplified in a first-round RT-PCR using the HTBI primer set. Each CDR3 protein gets one entry after TCRdb re-called the multiplex PCR reads with MiXCR. The sample yields about 400,000 distinct CDR3 sequences, about 15% seen once. Specimen: blood. The origin of the receptors is a woman aged 30 to 39 with Graves' hyperthyroidism.

This clonotype appeared a few times. CDR3 DNA: TGTGCCAGCAGCGTAGGGTCTCGTATGGGGGATACGCAGTATTTT. Protein sequence: CASSVGSRMGDTQYF. The rearrangement links TRBV9 to TRBJ2-3; D is undetermined. CDR1 is SGDLS, CDR2 YYNGEE, per germline. The V end was cut by 0 bases, the J end by 6 bases, with 14 bases between. This CDR3 spans 15 amino acids.

The table lists this clonotype with a few counts. In nucleotides, the CDR3 is TGCGCCAGCCGTCCCGGGACAGGGTTCGGCGGCTACACCTTC. It specifies CASRPGTGFGGYTF. The chain recombines TRBV5-1 with TRBJ1-2, with 9 nucleotides matching TRBD1. Germline-derived CDR1 and CDR2 are SGHRS and YFSETQ. V lost 7 bases to trimming and J lost 8 bases; unmatched junction nucleotides: 12. CDR3 length equals 14 residues.

In this sample, this clonotype turned up many times. The V call is TRBV20-1, the J call TRBJ2-1, with D possibly being TRBD1 or TRBD2 (5 bases each). The CDR3 has 16 amino acids. V gave up 5 bases and J gave up 0 bases, with 17 bases separating them. The V gene's germline CDR1 is DFQATT and CDR2 SNEGSKA (reference sequence). The CDR3 region has the DNA TGCAGTGCTGCCCCCGAGGGACGCCTCTCCTACAATGAGCAGTTCTTC. Amino acid sequence: CSAAPEGRLSYNEQFF.

The chain links TRBV7-9 to TRBJ2-7; TRBD1 agrees at 8 bases. V lost 2 bases, J lost 2 bases, and 8 bases stayed unmatched. This CDR3 is 16 amino acids long. The germline V gene encodes CDR1 SEHNR and CDR2 FQNEAQ (reference sequence). CDR3 region: CASSLSLGQGPYEQYF. DNA for the CDR3: TGTGCCAGCAGCTTATCGTTAGGACAGGGACCCTACGAGCAGTACTTC.

There are many counts of this clonotype. The chain links TRBV28 to TRBJ2-7; the D is unclear. Germline V gene data show CDR1 as MDHEN and CDR2 as SYDVKM. The CDR3 covers 11 residues. Trimming shortened V by 8 bases and J by 0 bases, and 5 bases separated the two germline ends. CDR3 sequence (DNA): TGTGCCAGCCTAAGCTCCTACGAGCAGTACTTC. It is translated as CASLSSYEQYF.

This clonotype was detected many times. The rearrangement links TRBV28 to TRBJ2-2; maybe TRBD2 (6 bases). Per the germline V gene, CDR1 is MDHEN and CDR2 is SYDVKM. The V end was cut by 5 bases, the J end by 0 bases, with 13 bases between. CDR3 size: 16 residues. The CDR3 DNA reads as TGTGCCAGCAGTCTAGCGACGGTACCGAACACCGGGGAGCTGTTTTTT. It yields the protein CASSLATVPNTGELFF. Variable domain in full (rest from reference TRBV28 and TRBJ2-2): DVKVTQSSRYLVKRTGEKVFLECVQDMDHENMFWYRQDPGLGLRLIYFSYDVKMKEKGDIPEGYSVSREKKERFSLILESASTNQTSMYLCASSLATVPNTGELFFGEGSRLTVL.

This clonotype was observed at least ten times. The chain has TRBV28 and TRBJ2-2, with D possibly TRBD2 on 7 matching bases. Trimming took 3 bases from V and 5 from J, leaving 16 bases between them. There are 16 residues in the CDR3. Per germline, CDR1 MDHEN and CDR2 SYDVKM. Here the CDR3 reads CASSLGRGARTGELFF. The CDR3 nucleotides read TGTGCCAGCAGTTTGGGTCGGGGGGCGCGGACCGGGGAGCTGTTTTTT.

The rearrangement links TRBV28 to TRBJ1-4; possibly TRBD1 for D (6 bases). V lost 5 bases and J lost 4, with 17 bases in between. CDR3 length: 16 residues. Germline lookup yields CDR1 MDHEN and CDR2 SYDVKM. The CDR3 region has the DNA TGTGCCAGCAGTAAACAGGGTGTGGCCGTTAATGAAAAACTGTTTTTT. Translating gives CASSKQGVAVNEKLFF. The complete variable domain, with remaining parts taken from reference TRBV28 and TRBJ1-4, reads DVKVTQSSRYLVKRTGEKVFLECVQDMDHENMFWYRQDPGLGLRLIYFSYDVKMKEKGDIPEGYSVSREKKERFSLILESASTNQTSMYLCASSKQGVAVNEKLFFGSGTQLSVL.

The rearrangement links TRBV28 to TRBJ1-1; tentatively, D is TRBD1 (6 bases). Trimming cost V 5 bases and J 7 bases, with 8 bases left between them. Germline values: CDR1 MDHEN, CDR2 SYDVKM. This CDR3 region has 11 residues. For the CDR3, the DNA is TGTGCCAGCAGTAGACAGGTTGAAGCTTTCTTT. This codes for CASSRQVEAFF. The variable domain in full, completed from reference TRBV28 and TRBJ1-1, reads DVKVTQSSRYLVKRTGEKVFLECVQDMDHENMFWYRQDPGLGLRLIYFSYDVKMKEKGDIPEGYSVSREKKERFSLILESASTNQTSMYLCASSRQVEAFFGQGTRLTVV.

In this sample, this clonotype turned up many times. V gene TRBV7-9 combines with J gene TRBJ2-3; D not certain. The germline V gene encodes CDR1 SEHNR and CDR2 FQNEAQ (reference sequence). Trimming took 2 bases from V and 5 from J, leaving 14 bases between them. The CDR3 runs to 15 residues. The CDR3 region has the DNA TGTGCCAGCAGCTTATCCGGTCAAATCCAAGATACGCAGTATTTT. Protein: CASSLSGQIQDTQYF.

Many counts were recorded for this clonotype. The rearrangement joins TRBV15 to TRBJ1-1; no reliable D call. With 4 bases removed from V and 7 bases from J, the gap between germline ends came to 7 bases. CDR1 is LNHNV, CDR2 YYDKDF, per germline (reference sequence). The CDR3 is 11 residues long. In DNA, the CDR3 is TGTGCCACCAGCAAGACGGTTGAAGCTTTCTTT. Its translation: CATSKTVEAFF.

This chain connects TRBV24-1 to TRBJ2-1; the D is unclear. The CDR3 is 12 residues long. V lost 10 bases and J 6 bases, leaving 12 bases between the germline ends. Germline CDR1 and CDR2: KGHDR and SFDVKD. The CDR3, as DNA: TGTGCCACGAGAAACAGAGTCAATGAGCAGTTCTTC. Translation: CATRNRVNEQFF.

The chain is built from TRBV4-1 and TRBJ1-1; D gene uncertain. Trimming took off 1 base at V and 6 bases at J, with 12 bases between the two ends. CDR3 length: 14 amino acids. Germline V gives CDR1 MGHRA, CDR2 YSYEKL. The CDR3 nucleotides are TGCGCCAGCAGCCAAGGACTTGGAAGGCCTGAAGCTTTCTTT. It encodes CASSQGLGRPEAFF.

This clonotype was counted ten times or more. The chain carries TRBV10-1 and TRBJ1-6, with no clear D. The CDR3 is 13 amino acids. Germline lookup yields CDR1 WNHNN and CDR2 SYGVQD (reference sequence). Trimming cost V 0 bases and J 10 bases, with 7 bases left between them. CDR3: CASSESRESPLHF. The CDR3, as DNA: TGCGCCAGCAGTGAGTCTAGGGAATCACCCCTCCACTTT.

The chain links TRBV28 to TRBJ2-3; 7 bases are a match to TRBD1. The CDR3 runs 14 residues. J was trimmed by 5 bases and V by 2 bases; bases with no gene match: 4. The germline V gene has CDR1 MDHEN and CDR2 SYDVKM. CDR3 residues: CASSLADRVDTQYF. In nucleotides, the CDR3 is TGTGCCAGCAGTTTAGCCGACAGGGTAGATACGCAGTATTTT.

The sample holds many counts of this clonotype. The rearrangement joins TRBV3-1 to TRBJ1-2; TRBD1 matches 8 bases. The CDR3 spans 15 residues. From germline, CDR1 is LGHDT and CDR2 YNNKEL (reference sequence). The J segment lost 8 bases and the V segment lost 4 bases, leaving 12 bases of the junction unmatched. CDR3 DNA sequence: TGTGCCAGCAGCCCTCCCTTTAGGACAGGGCACGGCTACACCTTC. Amino acids: CASSPPFRTGHGYTF.

This clonotype has more than one count but fewer than ten. V is TRBV6-1 and J is TRBJ2-7; 8 nucleotides match TRBD1. The CDR3 consists of 15 residues. Per germline, CDR1 MNHNS and CDR2 SASEGT. With V trimmed by 6 bases and J by 7 bases, 14 bases remained unmatched. The CDR3 loop is CASRLNRGQVREQYF. CDR3 in DNA: TGTGCCAGCAGGCTCAATCGGGGACAGGTGAGGGAGCAGTACTTC.

This clonotype came up a few times. This rearrangement joins TRBV9 to TRBJ2-2; D is unclear. The CDR3 runs to 16 residues. V was cut by 4 bases and J by 1 base, with 14 bases left in between. Germline CDR1 reads SGDLS; CDR2 reads YYNGEE. The CDR3 protein is CASSSPKSGNTGELFF. The DNA for the CDR3 is TGTGCCAGCAGCTCTCCTAAGTCCGGGAACACCGGGGAGCTGTTTTTT.

About this clonotype: A much larger clone differs from this one at a single base, so this may be a read error. The chain couples TRBV6-1 to TRBJ2-1, with TRBD1 matching 7 bases. The CDR3 runs to 15 residues. Germline CDR1 is MNHNS and CDR2 is SASEGT. CDR3 nucleotide sequence: TGTGAGTCCAGGGGATCCGGGACAGCTAGTGCTGAGCAGTTCTTC. Translated, it gives CESRGSGTASAEQFF.

In this sample, this clonotype turned up a few times. V is TRBV2 and J is TRBJ2-2, with 11 bases matching TRBD2. The CDR3 length is 16 residues. The V gene's germline CDR1 is SNHLY and CDR2 FYNNEI. Trimming took 4 bases from V and 4 from J; bases not matched to a gene: 5. Here the CDR3 reads CASSVGLAGGTGELFF. The DNA for the CDR3 is TGTGCCAGCAGTGTAGGGCTAGCGGGGGGCACCGGGGAGCTGTTTTTT.

This clonotype occurred many times. The chain carries TRBV15 and TRBJ2-4; unclear D gene. The germline V gene encodes CDR1 LNHNV and CDR2 YYDKDF (reference sequence). The CDR3 extends over 13 amino acids. Trimming took off 6 bases at V and 7 bases at J, with 13 bases between the two ends. The CDR3 bases are TGTGCCACCAGAGAGCTTCCGTCGAACATTCAGTACTTC. Translation gives CATRELPSNIQYF.

J is TRBJ1-5 and V is TRBV27; D may be TRBD1 (6 bases). CDR3 length: 15 residues. V dropped 5 bases and J dropped 0 bases, with 11 bases sitting between them. Germline lookup yields CDR1 MNHEY and CDR2 SMNVEV (reference sequence). CDR3 bases: TGTGCCAGCAGTGGGGACATCTATAGCAATCAGCCCCAGCATTTT. Amino acids: CASSGDIYSNQPQHF.